Each of the 24 T cell receptor beta chains below was sequenced from the same sample in a study of neurological immune-mediated disorders. Each CDR3 protein gets one entry after TCRdb re-called the 5' RACE reads with MiXCR. The table has 100,000 to 150,000 distinct CDR3 sequences, about 3.4% seen once. Sequencing used PBMCs. The receptors here all came from a woman aged 30 to 39 with multiple sclerosis.

This clonotype was recorded many times. The J gene is TRBJ2-3, the V gene TRBV9; TRBD2 agrees at 9 bases. The V gene's germline CDR1 is SGDLS and CDR2 YYNGEE. This CDR3 region has 17 residues. Trimming removed 4 bases from V and 5 bases from J; junction bases left unmatched: 14. CDR3 residues: CASSPPAAGGRGDTQYF. In nucleotides, the CDR3 is TGTGCCAGCAGCCCCCCCGCGGCGGGGGGGCGCGGAGATACGCAGTATTTT.

This clonotype was recorded many times. The rearrangement uses TRBV5-1 and TRBJ2-1; D gene uncertain. Germline V gene lookup returns CDR1 SGHRS and CDR2 YFSETQ. Trimming left V 0 bases short and J 12 bases short, with 16 bases between. The CDR3 sequence is 14 residues long. CDR3 amino acids: CASSLARSESGQFF. Written as DNA, the CDR3 is TGCGCCAGCAGCTTGGCACGGTCGGAATCGGGGCAGTTCTTC.

This clonotype was observed at least ten times. The V gene is TRBV7-9, the J gene TRBJ1-1; tentatively, D is TRBD1 (6 bases). Germline V lookup: CDR1 SEHNR, CDR2 FQNEAQ (reference sequence). Trimming pared 5 bases from V and 2 bases from J, leaving 12 bases between. This CDR3 contains 14 residues. In nucleotides, the CDR3 is TGTGCCAGCAGCCCAACACAGGGAAACACTGAAGCTTTCTTT. Amino acids: CASSPTQGNTEAFF.

This clonotype was detected ten times or more. V is TRBV9 and J is TRBJ2-3, with D uncertain. Germline V gene sequence: CDR1 SGDLS, CDR2 YYNGEE. Trimming removed 4 bases at V and 2 bases at J, with 11 bases between. The length of the CDR3 is 14 residues. DNA of the CDR3: TGTGCCAGCAGCCCAACTCGGGTCACAGATACGCAGTATTTT. This encodes CASSPTRVTDTQYF.

This clonotype occurred many times. The chain uses TRBV2 and TRBJ2-2; D remains unclear. This CDR3 is built from 15 residues. Germline-derived CDR1 and CDR2 are SNHLY and FYNNEI. V gave up 6 bases and J gave up 0 bases, with 11 bases separating them. CDR3 loop: CASRFTTSNTGELFF. Here the CDR3 DNA reads TGTGCCAGCAGATTCACGACTTCGAACACCGGGGAGCTGTTTTTT.

The chain is built from TRBV12-3 or TRBV12-4 and TRBJ1-1; D may be TRBD1 (6 bases). The V and J ends lost 4 bases and 7 bases respectively, with 13 bases between them. This CDR3 is 13 amino acids long. CDR3 sequence: CASSSRTALEAFF. The DNA of the CDR3 is TGTGCCAGCAGTTCCCGGACAGCACTTGAAGCTTTCTTT.

Of note for this clonotype: This sequence may be a read error, since a much larger clone differs from it by one base. The chain couples TRBV20-1 to TRBJ2-3; D not certain. From germline, CDR1 is DFQATT and CDR2 SNEGSKA (reference sequence). V was pared by 5 bases and J by 2 bases, with 14 bases between. The CDR3 totals 14 residues. CDR3 sequence: CSASTFAITDTQYF. CDR3 bases: TGCAGTGCTTCAACTTTCGCTATCACAGATACGCAGTATTTT.

This clonotype occurred many times. V usage is TRBV6-2 or TRBV6-3 and J usage is TRBJ2-5, with 8 bases fitting TRBD2. Trimming at V came to 6 bases and at J to 4 bases, leaving 7 bases not matched to a gene. The length of the CDR3 is 14 residues. Germline assignment: CDR1 MNHEY and CDR2 SVGEGT. For the CDR3, the DNA is TGTGCCAGCAGACCCCCCAGCGGGAGAGAGACCCAGTACTTC. Its translation is CASRPPSGRETQYF.

The table lists this clonotype with many counts. The chain uses TRBV12-3 or TRBV12-4 and TRBJ2-1, with TRBD2 matching 13 bases. After removal of 8 bases from V and 8 bases from J, the junction contained 6 bases not matched to a gene. This CDR3 comprises 14 residues. CDR3 residues: CASGSGLAGHEQFF. CDR3 nucleotides: TGTGCCAGCGGGTCGGGACTAGCGGGGCATGAGCAGTTCTTC.

This clonotype appeared many times. The CDR3 spells CASSVEPGSTEAFF. CDR3 DNA sequence: TGTGCCAGCAGTGTCGAACCAGGGTCCACTGAAGCTTTCTTT. V and J are TRBV6-1 and TRBJ1-1; maybe TRBD1 (5 bases). The length of the CDR3 is 14 residues. Germline assignment: CDR1 MNHNS and CDR2 SASEGT. V dropped 4 bases and J dropped 4 bases, with 13 bases sitting between them.

This clonotype was counted many times. This chain links TRBV20-1 with TRBJ2-5; the D gene is possibly TRBD1 (6 bases). Germline lookup yields CDR1 DFQATT and CDR2 SNEGSKA (reference sequence). The length of the CDR3 is 13 residues. V lost 6 bases and J lost 1, with 12 bases in between. As DNA, the CDR3 is TGCAGTGCCACAGGGAGCCGCCAAGAGACCCAGTACTTC. It specifies CSATGSRQETQYF.

This clonotype was seen repeatedly, ten times or more. The rearrangement uses TRBV7-2 and TRBJ2-1; D unclear. Trimming left V 4 bases short and J 5 bases short, with 15 bases between. Germline V CDR1 and CDR2: SGHTA, FQGNSA. This CDR3 contains 15 residues. CDR3 nucleotide sequence: TGTGCCAGCAGCTATACCCCGGCGGCCAACAATGAGCAGTTCTTC. Translated: CASSYTPAANNEQFF.

This clonotype was observed many times. The chain couples TRBV15 to TRBJ1-1, with D uncertain. Between the trimmed V and J ends, which lost 6 bases and 5 bases, there was a span of 31 bases. The CDR3 runs 19 residues. Germline loops: CDR1 LNHNV, CDR2 YYDKDF (reference sequence). CDR3 amino acids: CATRVSASPPGDGWTEAFF. Written as DNA, the CDR3 is TGTGCCACCAGAGTCTCAGCTTCCCCCCCCGGGGATGGATGGACTGAAGCTTTCTTT.

Points on this clonotype: Since a much larger clone is just one base distant, this may be a read error. The gene calls are TRBV5-1 and TRBJ2-7; TRBD2 might be the D (6 bases). The CDR3 has 15 residues. The germline V and J ends were trimmed by 3 bases and 7 bases, with 20 bases remaining between them. In germline, CDR1 is SGHRS, CDR2 YFSETQ. The CDR3 here is CASSSAGTRGEEQYF. The CDR3 DNA is TGCGCCAGCAGCTCCGCCGGGACTCGGGGCGAAGAGCAGTACTTC.

This clonotype was counted at least ten times. V and J are TRBV20-1 and TRBJ1-1, with 7 bases lining up with TRBD1. With V trimmed by 5 bases and J by 4 bases, 4 bases remained unmatched. The CDR3 consists of 12 residues. Germline V lookup: CDR1 DFQATT, CDR2 SNEGSKA (reference sequence). The CDR3 sequence is CSADRARTEAFF. CDR3 DNA sequence: TGCAGTGCTGACAGGGCCCGCACTGAAGCTTTCTTT.

This clonotype was counted many times. The V call is TRBV20-1, the J call TRBJ2-3, with TRBD2 matching over 7 bases. CDR1 and CDR2 (germline): DFQATT, SNEGSKA (reference sequence). The CDR3 extends over 13 amino acids. The V gene end was trimmed by 6 bases and the J gene end by 6 bases; junction bases not matched to a gene: 9. This CDR3 is CSAGGTSPDTQYF. In DNA form, the CDR3 reads TGCAGTGCGGGGGGGACCTCCCCGGATACGCAGTATTTT.

This clonotype was seen at least ten times. The chain has TRBV7-2 and TRBJ1-6; D unclear. Germline values: CDR1 SGHTA, CDR2 FQGNSA. The V gene lost 1 base and the J gene lost 14 bases, with 15 bases spanning the gap. This CDR3 is 14 amino acids long. The CDR3 sequence: CASSLDHTQISLHF. CDR3 nucleotides: TGTGCCAGCAGCTTAGATCACACCCAGATTTCCCTCCACTTT.

This clonotype has ten or more counts. The rearrangement uses TRBV10-3 and TRBJ2-1; weak D call: TRBD2 (5 bases). Trimming left V 3 bases short and J 9 bases short, with 9 bases between. The CDR3 is made up of 12 amino acids. Germline V lookup: CDR1 ENHRY, CDR2 SYGVKD. CDR3 sequence reads: CAISDSGSEQFF. The CDR3 DNA sequence: TGTGCCATCAGTGACTCGGGGAGTGAGCAGTTCTTC.

In its sample, this clonotype was seen many times. The V and J genes are TRBV10-3 and TRBJ2-3, with no clear D. V was clipped by 7 bases and J by 0 bases, with 5 bases between them. The CDR3 runs 12 residues. Germline V CDR1 and CDR2: ENHRY, SYGVKD. The CDR3 here is CAITSSTDTQYF. The CDR3 bases are TGTGCCATCACCTCGAGCACAGATACGCAGTATTTT.

This clonotype was observed at least ten times. This chain joins TRBV20-1 and TRBJ1-5, with D hard to call. Germline V gives CDR1 DFQATT, CDR2 SNEGSKA (reference sequence). With 3 bases removed from V and 6 bases from J, the gap between germline ends came to 12 bases. The CDR3 is 13 amino acids. The CDR3 DNA reads as TGCAGTGCTAGCCCCTCCGGGAGTCAGCCCCAGCATTTT. Residues: CSASPSGSQPQHF.

In this sample, this clonotype turned up many times. The rearrangement uses TRBV7-7 and TRBJ2-2, with 8 bases that match TRBD2. CDR1 is SSHAT and CDR2 is FNYEAQ in the germline V gene (reference sequence). The ends lost 5 bases at V and 9 bases at J; junction bases unmatched: 11. This CDR3 contains 15 residues. The DNA of the CDR3 is TGTGCCAGCAGCCCGAGCGCCGGGGGGGTTCGGGAGCTGTTTTTT. This encodes CASSPSAGGVRELFF.

This clonotype came up many times. The V and J genes are TRBV27 and TRBJ2-7; possibly TRBD2 for D (5 bases). Germline CDR1 and CDR2: MNHEY and SMNVEV (reference sequence). The V and J ends lost 8 bases and 3 bases respectively, with 23 bases between them. This CDR3 spans 16 amino acids. The CDR3 nucleotides read TGTGCCAGCGCCCCCGGAATCAGCGGCGCTGTCTACGAGCAGTACTTC. Translating gives CASAPGISGAVYEQYF.

This clonotype has a count of ten or more. The V call is TRBV11-2, the J call TRBJ1-4; TRBD1 is a possible D gene (5 bases). The CDR3 is 15 residues long. With 5 bases removed from V and 4 bases from J, the gap between germline ends came to 14 bases. The germline gives CDR1 SGHAT, CDR2 FQNNGV. The CDR3 is CASSGGTLHNEKLFF. CDR3 coding DNA: TGTGCCAGCAGCGGCGGGACTCTGCATAATGAAAAACTGTTTTTT.

In its sample, this clonotype was seen many times. The V call is TRBV27, the J call TRBJ1-5; the D gene is possibly TRBD1 (6 bases). Germline CDR1 is MNHEY and CDR2 is SMNVEV (reference sequence). The CDR3 has 15 amino acids. Trimming left V 5 bases short and J 8 bases short, with 19 bases between. The CDR3: CASSPRHGGREPQHF. The CDR3 DNA sequence: TGTGCCAGCAGTCCCCGACATGGGGGGCGAGAGCCCCAGCATTTT.